A selection of T cell receptor beta chains follows, all from one sample in a study of cytomegalovirus exposure and HLA in healthy donors. TCRdb keeps only in-frame clones here, not all; method: immunoSEQ multiplex PCR. The table has under 200,000 clones, 70% to 90% seen once. Input material: PBMCs. Receptors originate from a man aged 18 to 29 in good health and CMV-seropositive. The CDR3 runs from the conserved cysteine through the conserved F or W. Each record gives: V gene, clone size, D gene, J gene, CDR3 DNA, CDR3 protein. The D gene is left open where the match is weak. A clone size is listed for some rows: how often the clone was seen (once, few, many), or a class if it is expanded.

TRBV6-1	NA	NA	TRBJ2-3	TGTGCCAGCAGTGAAGCTGGAGGGGGCGCAGATACGCAGTATTTT	CASSEAGGGADTQYF
TRBV13	NA	NA	TRBJ2-2	TGTGCCAGCAGCTTAGTCGGGACAAGGAACACCGGGGAGCTGTTTTTT	CASSLVGTRNTGELFF
TRBV5-1	few	TRBD1	TRBJ1-1	TGCGCCAGCAGCTCCGCTTGGACAGGGGGAGGGACTGAAGCTTTCTTT	CASSSAWTGGGTEAFF
TRBV10-3	NA	NA	TRBJ1-2	TGTGCCATCAGTGATCGGGATGGCTACACCTTC	CAISDRDGYTF
TRBV5-6	NA	TRBD1	TRBJ2-4	TGTGCCAGCAGCTTTGGGACAGGGGTTCTTCTAGCCAAAAACATTCAGTACTTC	CASSFGTGVLLAKNIQYF
TRBV18	NA	NA	TRBJ2-7	TGTGCCAGCTCACCACCGTCTCGCGGGGCCGAGCAGTACTTC	CASSPPSRGAEQYF
TRBV9	NA	TRBD1	TRBJ1-3	TGTGCCAGCAGCTCCCTGACAGGGGGAGGAAACACCATATATTTT	CASSSLTGGGNTIYF
TRBV4-3	few	NA	TRBJ1-3	TGCGCCAGCAGCCAAGATGCTTGGGGGGGTGGCACTGGAAACACCATATATTTT	CASSQDAWGGGTGNTIYF
TRBV27	NA	NA	TRBJ2-7	TGTGCCAGCAGTTTCCTTTTCGAAGCCCCCTACGAGCAGTACTTC	CASSFLFEAPYEQYF
TRBV7-2	NA	TRBD2	TRBJ2-1	TGTGCCAGCAGCTTAGGCCCGACTAGCGGGCCTAATGAGCAGTTCTTC	CASSLGPTSGPNEQFF
TRBV6-5	NA	TRBD1	TRBJ2-7	TGTGCCAGCAGGGACAGGGGGCGCAGGATCGAGCAGTACTTC	CASRDRGRRIEQYF